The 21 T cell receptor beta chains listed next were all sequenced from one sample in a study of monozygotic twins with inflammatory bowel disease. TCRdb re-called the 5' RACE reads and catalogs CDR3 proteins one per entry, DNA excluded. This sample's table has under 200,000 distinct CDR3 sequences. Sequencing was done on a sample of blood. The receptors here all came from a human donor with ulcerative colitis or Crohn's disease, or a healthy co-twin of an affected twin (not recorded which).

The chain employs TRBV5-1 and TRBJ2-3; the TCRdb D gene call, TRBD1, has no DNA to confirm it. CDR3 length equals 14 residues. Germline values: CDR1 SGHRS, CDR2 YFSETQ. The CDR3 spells CASSLGPGTDTQYF.

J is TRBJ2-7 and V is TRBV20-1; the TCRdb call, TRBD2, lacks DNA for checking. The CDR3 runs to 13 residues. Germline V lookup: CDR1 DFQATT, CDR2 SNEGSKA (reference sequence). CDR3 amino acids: CSARHWGGYEQYF.

The CDR3: CASSSLTGGLEKLFF. This rearrangement joins TRBV7-2 to TRBJ1-4; lacking DNA, the TRBD1 call made by TCRdb goes unchecked. The germline gives CDR1 SGHTA, CDR2 FQGNSA. This CDR3 is built from 15 residues.

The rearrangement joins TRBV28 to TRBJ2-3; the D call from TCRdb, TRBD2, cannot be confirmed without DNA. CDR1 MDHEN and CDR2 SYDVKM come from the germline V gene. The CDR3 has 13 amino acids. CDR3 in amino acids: CASSPGGRDTQYF.

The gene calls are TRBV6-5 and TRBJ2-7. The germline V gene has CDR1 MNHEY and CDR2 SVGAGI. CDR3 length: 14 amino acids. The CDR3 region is CASSYSRYPYEQYF.

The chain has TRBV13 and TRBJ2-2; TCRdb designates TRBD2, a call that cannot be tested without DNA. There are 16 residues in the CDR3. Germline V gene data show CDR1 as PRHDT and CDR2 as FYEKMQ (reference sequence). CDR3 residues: CASSLITSGSTGELFF.

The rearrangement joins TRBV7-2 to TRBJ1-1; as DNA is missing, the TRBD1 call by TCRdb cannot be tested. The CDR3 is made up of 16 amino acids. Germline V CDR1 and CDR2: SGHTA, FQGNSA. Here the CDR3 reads CASSGTAQGGNTEAFF.

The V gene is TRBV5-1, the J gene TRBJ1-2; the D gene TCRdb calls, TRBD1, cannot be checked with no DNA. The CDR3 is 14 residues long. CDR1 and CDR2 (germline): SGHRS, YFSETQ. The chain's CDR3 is CASKDLLGQLGYTF. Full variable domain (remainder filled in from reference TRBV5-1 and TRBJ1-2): KAGVTQTPRYLIKTRGQQVTLSCSPISGHRSVSWYQQTPGQGLQFLFEYFSETQRNKGNFPGRFSGRQFSNSRSEMNVSTLELGDSALYLCASKDLLGQLGYTFGSGTRLTVV.

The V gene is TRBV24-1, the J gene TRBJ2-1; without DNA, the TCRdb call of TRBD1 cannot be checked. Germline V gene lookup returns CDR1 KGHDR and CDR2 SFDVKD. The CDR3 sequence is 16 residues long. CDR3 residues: CATSDPERLEDNEQFF.

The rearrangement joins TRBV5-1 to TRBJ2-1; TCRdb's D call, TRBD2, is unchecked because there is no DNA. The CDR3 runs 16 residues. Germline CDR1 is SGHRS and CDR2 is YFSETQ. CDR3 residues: CASSLAPGLRYNEQFF.

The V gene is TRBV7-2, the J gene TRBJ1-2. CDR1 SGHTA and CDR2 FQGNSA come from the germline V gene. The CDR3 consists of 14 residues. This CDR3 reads CASSLAGGQRDYTF.

CDR3 amino acids: CSASKEQETQYF. The chain recombines TRBV20-1 with TRBJ2-5. This CDR3 is 12 amino acids long. Germline loops: CDR1 DFQATT, CDR2 SNEGSKA (reference sequence).

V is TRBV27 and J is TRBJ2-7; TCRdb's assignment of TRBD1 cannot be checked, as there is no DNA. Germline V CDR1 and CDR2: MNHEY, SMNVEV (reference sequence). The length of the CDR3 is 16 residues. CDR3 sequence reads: CASSSQRGTRVYEQYF.

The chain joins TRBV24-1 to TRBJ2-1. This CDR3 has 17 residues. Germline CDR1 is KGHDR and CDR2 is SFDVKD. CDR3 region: CATSDYSYRISYNEQFF.

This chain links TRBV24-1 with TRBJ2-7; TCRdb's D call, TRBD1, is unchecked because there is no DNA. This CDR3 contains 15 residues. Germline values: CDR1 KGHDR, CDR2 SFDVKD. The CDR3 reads CATSDRGTGGDEQYF.

CDR3 amino acids: CAISVAAEQFF. The chain employs TRBV10-3 and TRBJ2-1; the TCRdb D gene call, TRBD2, has no DNA to confirm it. The CDR3 runs to 11 residues. The germline V gene encodes CDR1 ENHRY and CDR2 SYGVKD.

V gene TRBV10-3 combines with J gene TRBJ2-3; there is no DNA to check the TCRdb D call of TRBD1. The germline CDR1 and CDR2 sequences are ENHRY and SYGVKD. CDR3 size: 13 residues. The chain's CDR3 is CAISESGADTQYF.

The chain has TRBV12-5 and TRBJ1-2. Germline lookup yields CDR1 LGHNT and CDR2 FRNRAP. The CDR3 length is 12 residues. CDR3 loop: CASGSSADGYTF.

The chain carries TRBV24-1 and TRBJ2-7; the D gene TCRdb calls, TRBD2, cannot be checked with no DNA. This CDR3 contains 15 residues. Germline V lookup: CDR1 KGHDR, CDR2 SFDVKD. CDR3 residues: CATSDTGGGLGEQYF.

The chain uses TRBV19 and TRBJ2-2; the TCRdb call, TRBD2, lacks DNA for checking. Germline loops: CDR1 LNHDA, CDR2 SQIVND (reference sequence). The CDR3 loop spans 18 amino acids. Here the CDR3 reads CASSIFLAGAHGGGELFF.

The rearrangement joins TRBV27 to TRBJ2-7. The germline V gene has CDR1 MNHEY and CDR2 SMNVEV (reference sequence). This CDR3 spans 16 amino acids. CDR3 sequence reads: CASSLSKVMNYYEQYF.